Sequencing of this T cell receptor (beta chain) was carried out in a study of tumor-infiltrating lymphocytes in primary liver carcinoma. Study as a whole: Patients diagnosed with primary liver carcinoma received treatment through surgical resection. Each of the growths was stage T1-T3 N0M0, extending about 4.2 to 10 cm across.

RNA was extracted from whole blood without cell sorting, alongside germline DNA. As for this clonotype: The antigen is undetermined. Sequence at one end of the junction differs from germline and may be a read error.

The template, approximately 500 ng total RNA, yielded TCR beta cDNA made with a constant-region primer. Employing slightly modified ARM-PCR, three nested multiplex PCR rounds were run, and these gave rise to the TCR beta libraries. Via MiXCR, TCRdb re-called the multiplex PCR reads, giving one row per CDR3 protein. The sample yields a few hundred thousand distinct CDR3 sequences, 50% to 75% seen once. Notes on the study in general: There was no comparison of CD4+ and CD8+ repertoires, as samples were bulk unsorted. When set against blood, tumors had a significantly higher top-250-clone fraction (p = 0.039).

This clonotype originated in a woman in her thirties with primary liver carcinoma and hepatitis B virus infection. Sequenced sample: peripheral blood.

CDR3 in amino acids: CASSPTGDHQPQHF. The CDR3 DNA is TGTGCGAGCAGTCCCACAGGGGACCATCAGCCCCAGCATTTT. J is TRBJ1-5 and V is TRBV12-3 or TRBV12-4, with 7 bases aligning to TRBD1. This CDR3 spans 14 amino acids.